Following are 3 T cell receptor beta chains from one sample sequenced in a study of CD8+CD57+ T cells in acquired aplastic anemia. Genomic DNA templated the TCR beta VDJ and CDR3 profiling. Via MiXCR, TCRdb re-called the reads, giving one row per CDR3 protein. The table lists about 180,000 distinct CDR3 sequences, around 50% of them singletons. Patients picked for sequencing had shown CD8+CD57+ cell expansion detected by flow cytometry. Material: sorted CD4+, CD8+, or CD8+CD57+ T cells (not recorded which) from PBMCs. These receptors all stem from a human donor with aplastic anemia.

This clonotype came up a few times. The chain combines TRBV24-1 with TRBJ2-7, with D perhaps matching TRBD2 (6 bases). CDR1 KGHDR and CDR2 SFDVKD come from the germline V gene. The CDR3 has 13 residues. Trimming cost V 3 bases and J 7 bases, with 12 bases left between them. The CDR3: CATSDVAAREQYF. Written as DNA, the CDR3 is TGTGCCACCAGTGATGTAGCGGCCAGGGAGCAGTACTTC.

The chain links TRBV24-1 to TRBJ2-5; D is undetermined. Germline CDR1 is KGHDR and CDR2 is SFDVKD. V was pared by 3 bases and J by 2 bases, with 12 bases between. The CDR3 has 15 residues. The CDR3 spells CATSDPPSRQETQYF. DNA for the CDR3: TGTGCCACCAGTGATCCGCCCAGTCGGCAAGAGACCCAGTACTTC.

A single count supports this clonotype. This sequence joins TRBV7-3 and TRBJ1-6; D is undetermined. Germline CDR1 and CDR2: SGHTA and FQGTGA. Deletions cut 1 base from V and 3 bases from J, with 10 bases between. There are 16 residues in the CDR3. CDR3 amino acids: CASSLRESFYNSPLHF. The CDR3 DNA reads as TGTGCCAGCAGCTTAAGGGAGAGCTTCTATAATTCACCCCTCCACTTT.